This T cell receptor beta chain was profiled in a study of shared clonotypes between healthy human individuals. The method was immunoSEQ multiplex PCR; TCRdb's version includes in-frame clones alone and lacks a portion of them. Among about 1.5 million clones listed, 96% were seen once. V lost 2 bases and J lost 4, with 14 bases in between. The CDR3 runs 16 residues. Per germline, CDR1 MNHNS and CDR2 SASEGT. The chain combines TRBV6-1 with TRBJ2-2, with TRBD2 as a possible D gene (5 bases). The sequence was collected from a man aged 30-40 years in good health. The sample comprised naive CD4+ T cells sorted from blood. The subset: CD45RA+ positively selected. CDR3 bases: TGTGCCAGCAGTGAATTTCGAGGACTCTTCACCGGGGAGCTGTTTTTT. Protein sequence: CASSEFRGLFTGELFF.